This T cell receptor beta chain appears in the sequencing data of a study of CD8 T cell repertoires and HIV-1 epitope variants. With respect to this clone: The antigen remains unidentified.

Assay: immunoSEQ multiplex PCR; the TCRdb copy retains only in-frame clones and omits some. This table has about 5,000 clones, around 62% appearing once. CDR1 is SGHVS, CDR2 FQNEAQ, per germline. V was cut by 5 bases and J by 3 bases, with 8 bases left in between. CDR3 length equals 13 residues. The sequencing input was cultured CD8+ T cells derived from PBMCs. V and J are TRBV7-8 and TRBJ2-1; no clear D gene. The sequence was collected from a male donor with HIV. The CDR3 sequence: CASSLPFYNEQFF. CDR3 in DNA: TGTGCCAGCAGCCTCCCCTTCTACAATGAGCAGTTCTTC.